The 8 T cell receptor beta chains below were found in one sample sequenced in a study of CD8 T cells in Susac syndrome (dated by TCRdb to about 2019). The library came from the immunoSEQ multiplex PCR assay. RNA was extracted with the RNeasy kit and roughly 0.45 to 1 ug was reverse transcribed using random hexamers. Clones were called with MiXCR by TCRdb after fastp trimmed the public reads at Q25, and only in-frame beta chains were retained. Here each entry gathers all rows of one CDR3 protein and keeps the most common genes and DNA. This sample comprises fewer than 85,000 distinct CDR3 sequences, 95% of them detected only once. The ten largest account for roughly 0.5% of the sample. Sequenced sample: CD8+ T cells from PBMCs. Receptors were obtained from a human donor with Susac syndrome.

V usage is TRBV20-1 and J usage is TRBJ2-1; maybe TRBD2 (6 bases). Trimming removed 1 base at V and 3 bases at J, with 16 bases between. There are 16 residues in the CDR3. Germline V gene data show CDR1 as DFQATT and CDR2 as SNEGSKA (reference sequence). In DNA, the CDR3 is TGCAGTGCTAGAGTCCCAGCGGGCCTTCTCTACAATGAGCAGTTCTTC. It specifies CSARVPAGLLYNEQFF.

This chain uses TRBV7-6 with TRBJ2-5; TRBD2 is a possible D gene (5 bases). V lost 5 bases, J lost 5 bases, and 15 bases lay in between. The CDR3 has 14 amino acids. The germline gives CDR1 SGHVS, CDR2 FNYEAQ. This chain's CDR3 is CASSATEGDETQYF. The CDR3 DNA follows: TGTGCCAGCAGCGCTACCGAGGGCGACGAGACCCAGTACTTC.

The chain uses TRBV11-2 and TRBJ2-1; no reliable D call. This CDR3 spans 16 amino acids. The V end was cut by 2 bases, the J end by 3 bases, with 14 bases between. CDR1 and CDR2 (germline): SGHAT, FQNNGV. The CDR3 nucleotides read TGTGCCAGCAGCTTAAGTGGGAACTACTACTACAATGAGCAGTTCTTC. Protein: CASSLSGNYYYNEQFF. Together with reference TRBV11-2 and TRBJ2-1, the CDR3 gives the full variable domain: EAGVAQSPRYKIIEKRQSVAFWCNPISGHATLYWYQQILGQGPKLLIQFQNNGVVDDSQLPKDRFSAERLKGVDSTLKIQPAKLEDSAVYLCASSLSGNYYYNEQFFGPGTRLTVL.

The chain has TRBV7-9 and TRBJ2-5, with no clear D. Germline lookup yields CDR1 SEHNR and CDR2 FQNEAQ (reference sequence). This CDR3 spans 11 amino acids. Trimming removed 10 bases from V and 3 bases from J, with 9 bases in between. The CDR3 coding sequence is TGTGCCACCCGAGCCGAAGAGACCCAGTACTTC. This codes for CATRAEETQYF.

V is TRBV29-1 and J is TRBJ1-2, with 8 bases identical to TRBD1. This CDR3 is built from 14 residues. V was pared by 6 bases and J by 4 bases, with 10 bases of the junction left unmatched. CDR1 SQVTM and CDR2 ANQGSEA come from the germline V gene. The CDR3 loop reads CSVPTGEKSYGYTF. Written as DNA, the CDR3 is TGCAGCGTCCCGACAGGGGAGAAAAGCTATGGCTACACCTTC.

This clonotype has a single count. This chain links TRBV6-5 with TRBJ2-6; D gene uncertain. Germline CDR1 and CDR2: MNHEY and SVGAGI. This CDR3 contains 15 residues. V dropped 5 bases and J dropped 1 base, with 9 bases sitting between them. Here the CDR3 reads CASSLQESGANVLTF. The CDR3, as DNA: TGTGCCAGCAGTCTCCAGGAGTCTGGGGCCAACGTCCTGACTTTC.

CDR3 DNA: TGCAGTGCTCCGACGGCAGGGGGTCAGCCCCAGCATTTT. Its translation: CSAPTAGGQPQHF. The chain has TRBV20-1 and TRBJ1-5; 7 bases map to TRBD1. Trimming at V came to 5 bases and at J to 6 bases, leaving 7 bases not matched to a gene. CDR1 and CDR2 (germline): DFQATT, SNEGSKA (reference sequence). There are 13 residues in the CDR3.

The chain couples TRBV14 to TRBJ2-1; D is uncertain. The CDR3 runs 15 residues. Germline V gives CDR1 SGHDN, CDR2 FVKESK. Trimming pared 1 base from V and 10 bases from J, leaving 17 bases between. CDR3 sequence reads: CASSQAETSKIEQFF. The CDR3 nucleotides read TGTGCCAGCAGCCAAGCAGAGACTTCCAAAATCGAGCAGTTCTTC.